This T cell receptor (beta chain) was retrieved from a study of cytomegalovirus exposure and HLA in healthy donors. Study-level results: A few CMV-associated chains proved CMV antigen-specific in vitro.

CDR1 is WNHNN and CDR2 is SYGVQD in the germline V gene (reference sequence). CDR3 length: 16 amino acids. The V and J ends lost 5 bases and 2 bases respectively, with 16 bases between them. The donors were members of the validation cohort, which comprised under 150 subjects and was separate from the first cohort of 666 subjects. About this clone itself: Its target is unknown.

This table comes from immunoSEQ multiplex PCR, and its TCRdb copy is limited to in-frame clones, with some not included. The sample includes 70,000 to 75,000 clones, around 94% of them seen just once. Sequencing was done on a sample of PBMCs. The sequence derives from a woman between 18 and 29 years old in good health and CMV-seropositive. V is TRBV10-1 and J is TRBJ2-1; TRBD1 is a possible D gene (6 bases). DNA for the CDR3: TGCGCCAGCAGTCTGGGGGCAGGGGCGGCCTACAATGAGCAGTTCTTC. It yields the protein CASSLGAGAAYNEQFF.